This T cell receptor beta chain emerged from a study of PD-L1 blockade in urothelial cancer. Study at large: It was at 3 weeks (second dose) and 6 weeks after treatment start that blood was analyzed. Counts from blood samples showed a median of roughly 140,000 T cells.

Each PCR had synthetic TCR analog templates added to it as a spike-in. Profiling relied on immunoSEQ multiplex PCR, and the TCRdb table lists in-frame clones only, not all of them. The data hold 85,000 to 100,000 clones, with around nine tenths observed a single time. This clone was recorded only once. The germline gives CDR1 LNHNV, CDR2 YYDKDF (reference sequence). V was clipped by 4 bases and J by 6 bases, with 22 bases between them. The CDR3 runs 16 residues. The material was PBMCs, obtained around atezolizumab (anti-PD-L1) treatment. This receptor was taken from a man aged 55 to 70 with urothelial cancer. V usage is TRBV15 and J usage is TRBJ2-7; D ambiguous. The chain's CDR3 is CATSTSQVGLLSEQYF. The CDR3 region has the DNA TGTGCCACCAGCACAAGTCAGGTGGGCCTACTTTCCGAGCAGTACTTC. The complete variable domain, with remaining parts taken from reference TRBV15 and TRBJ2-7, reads DAMVIQNPRYQVTQFGKPVTLSCSQTLNHNVMYWYQQKSSQAPKLLFHYYDKDFNNEADTPDNFQSRRPNTSFCFLDIRSPGLGDTAMYLCATSTSQVGLLSEQYFGPGTRLTVT.